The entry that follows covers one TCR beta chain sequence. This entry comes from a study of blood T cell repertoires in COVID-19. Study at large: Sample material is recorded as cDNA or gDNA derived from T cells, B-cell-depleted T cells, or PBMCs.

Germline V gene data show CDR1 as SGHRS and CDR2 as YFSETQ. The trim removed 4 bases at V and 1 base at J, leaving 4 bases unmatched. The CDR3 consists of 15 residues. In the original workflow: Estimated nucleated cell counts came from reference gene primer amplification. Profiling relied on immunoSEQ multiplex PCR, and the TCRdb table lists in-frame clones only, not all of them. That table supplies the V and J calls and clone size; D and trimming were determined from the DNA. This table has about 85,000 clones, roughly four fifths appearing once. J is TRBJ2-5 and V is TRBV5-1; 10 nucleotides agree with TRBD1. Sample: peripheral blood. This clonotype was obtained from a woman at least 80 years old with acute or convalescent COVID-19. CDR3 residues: CASSLRQGAQETQYF. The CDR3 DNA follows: TGCGCCAGCAGCCTGCGACAGGGGGCCCAAGAGACCCAGTACTTC. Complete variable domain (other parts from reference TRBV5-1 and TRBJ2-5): KAGVTQTPRYLIKTRGQQVTLSCSPISGHRSVSWYQQTPGQGLQFLFEYFSETQRNKGNFPGRFSGRQFSNSRSEMNVSTLELGDSALYLCASSLRQGAQETQYFGPGTRLLVL.